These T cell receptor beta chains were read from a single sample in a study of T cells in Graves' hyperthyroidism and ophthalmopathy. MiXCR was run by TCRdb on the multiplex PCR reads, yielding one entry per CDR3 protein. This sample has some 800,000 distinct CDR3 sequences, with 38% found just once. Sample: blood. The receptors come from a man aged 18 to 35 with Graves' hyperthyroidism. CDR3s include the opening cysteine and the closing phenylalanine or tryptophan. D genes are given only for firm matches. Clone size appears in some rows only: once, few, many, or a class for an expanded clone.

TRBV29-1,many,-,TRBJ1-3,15,CSAQPGQGSGNTIYF,TGCAGCGCCCAACCGGGCCAGGGGTCTGGAAACACCATATATTTT
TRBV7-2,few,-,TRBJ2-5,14,CASSWERGDETQYF,TGTGCCAGCAGCTGGGAGAGGGGTGACGAGACCCAGTACTTC
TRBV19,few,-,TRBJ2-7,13,CASSIVGTYEQYF,TGTGCCAGTAGTATAGTTGGAACCTACGAGCAGTACTTC
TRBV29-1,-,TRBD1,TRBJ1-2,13,CSAWDRGDYGYTF,TGCAGTGCTTGGGACAGGGGGGACTATGGCTACACCTTC
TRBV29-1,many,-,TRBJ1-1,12,CSVEGSVTEAFF,TGCAGCGTGGAGGGAAGTGTAACTGAAGCTTTCTTT
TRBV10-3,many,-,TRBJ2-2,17,CAISDQDQGENTGELFF,TGTGCCATCAGTGATCAAGATCAAGGGGAGAACACCGGGGAGCTGTTTTTT
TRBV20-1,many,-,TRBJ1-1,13,CSASYGTDTEAFF,TGCAGTGCTAGTTATGGGACGGACACTGAAGCTTTCTTT
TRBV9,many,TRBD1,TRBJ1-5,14,CASSGDRESQPQHF,TGTGCCAGCAGCGGAGACAGGGAAAGTCAGCCCCAGCATTTT
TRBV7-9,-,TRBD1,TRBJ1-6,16,CASSSPGQGLNSPLHF,TGTGCCAGCAGCTCACCGGGACAGGGACTTAATTCACCCCTCCACTTT
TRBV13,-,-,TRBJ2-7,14,CASSLGGPPYEQYF,TGTGCCAGCAGCTTAGGCGGCCCACCCTACGAGCAGTACTTC
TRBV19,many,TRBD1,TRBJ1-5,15,CASARQGGSNQPQHF,TGTGCCAGTGCCCGACAGGGGGGCAGCAATCAGCCCCAGCATTTT
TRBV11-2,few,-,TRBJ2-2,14,CASSLSWAAGELFF,TGTGCCAGCAGCTTAAGTTGGGCAGCCGGGGAGCTGTTTTTT
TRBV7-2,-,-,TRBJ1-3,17,CASSQDSSLVSGNTIYF,TGTGCCAGCAGCCAAGATAGCTCCCTAGTCTCTGGAAACACCATATATTTT
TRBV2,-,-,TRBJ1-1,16,CASSGLLGALNTEAFF,TGTGCCAGCAGTGGACTCTTGGGGGCTTTGAACACTGAAGCTTTCTTT
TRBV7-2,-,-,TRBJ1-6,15,CASSLQGLENSPLHF,TGCGCCAGCAGCCTGCAGGGTTTGGAAAATTCACCCCTCCACTTT
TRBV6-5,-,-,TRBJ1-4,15,CASSYSGGSEEKLFF,TGTGCCAGCAGTTACTCGGGGGGTTCGGAGGAAAAACTGTTTTTT
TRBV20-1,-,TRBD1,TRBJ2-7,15,CSARDGTGVPHEQYF,TGCAGTGCTAGAGACGGGACAGGGGTACCGCACGAGCAGTACTTC
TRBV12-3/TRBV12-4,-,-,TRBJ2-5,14,CASSPTATQETQYF,TGTGCCAGCAGTCCGACAGCAACGCAAGAGACCCAGTACTTC
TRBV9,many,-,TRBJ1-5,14,CASSVEISNQPQHF,TGTGCCAGCAGCGTAGAAATCAGCAATCAGCCCCAGCATTTT
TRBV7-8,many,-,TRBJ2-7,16,CASSSLDFGTFDEQYF,TGTGCCAGCAGCTCCCTCGACTTCGGCACATTTGACGAGCAGTACTTC
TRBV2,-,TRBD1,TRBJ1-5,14,CASRGDSPNQPQHF,TGTGCCAGCAGAGGGGACAGTCCCAATCAGCCCCAGCATTTT
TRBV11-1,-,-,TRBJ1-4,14,CASSFPTVREKLFF,TGTGCCAGCAGCTTCCCTACAGTACGCGAAAAACTGTTTTTT
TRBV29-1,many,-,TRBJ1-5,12,CSVEDQGSAQHF,TGCAGCGTTGAAGATCAAGGGTCGGCCCAGCATTTT
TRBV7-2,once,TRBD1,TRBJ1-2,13,CASSVEGAGGNTF,TGTGCCAGCAGTGTAGAGGGGGCTGGAGGAAACACCTTC
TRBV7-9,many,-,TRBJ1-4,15,CASSSIRAGREKLFF,TGTGCCAGCAGCTCGATTCGGGCAGGGCGGGAAAAACTGTTTTTT
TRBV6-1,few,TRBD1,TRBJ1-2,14,CASSFSDRGEGYTF,TGTGCCAGCAGTTTTTCGGACAGGGGCGAGGGCTACACCTTC
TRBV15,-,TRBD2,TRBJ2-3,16,CATSRARTSGRGTQYF,TGTGCCACCAGCAGAGCGAGGACTAGCGGGAGGGGCACGCAGTATTTT
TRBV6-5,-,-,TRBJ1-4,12,CASSYYSEKLFF,TGTGCCAGCAGTTACTACAGCGAAAAACTGTTTTTT
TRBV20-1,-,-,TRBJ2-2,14,CSARTKGNTGELFF,TGCAGTGCTAGAACAAAGGGGAACACCGGGGAGCTGTTTTTT
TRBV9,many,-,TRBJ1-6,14,CASSVEGSDSPLHF,TGTGCCAGCAGCGTAGAGGGTTCGGACTCACCCCTCCACTTT
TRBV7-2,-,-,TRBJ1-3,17,CASSLDFIGGSGNTIYF,TGTGCCAGCAGCTTAGATTTTATTGGAGGCTCTGGAAACACCATATATTTT
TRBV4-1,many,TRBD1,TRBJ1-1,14,CASSRTGGGTEAFF,TGCGCCAGCAGTCGGACAGGGGGCGGCACTGAAGCTTTCTTT
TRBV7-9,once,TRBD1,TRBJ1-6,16,CASSLRTGQGASPLHF,TGTGCCAGCAGCTTGCGCACAGGACAGGGGGCTTCACCCCTCCACTTT
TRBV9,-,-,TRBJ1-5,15,CASSVEYRERQPQHF,TGTGCCAGCAGTGTCGAATACAGGGAAAGGCAGCCCCAGCATTTT
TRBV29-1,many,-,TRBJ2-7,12,CSVAGLLGVQYF,TGCAGCGTTGCGGGGCTCCTAGGAGTGCAGTACTTC